This TCR beta chain derives from a study of cytomegalovirus exposure and HLA in healthy donors. CDR1 is KGHSH and CDR2 is LQKENI in the germline V gene. CDR3 length: 14 amino acids. Trimming took off 3 bases at V and 8 bases at J, with 16 bases between the two ends. The study ran its PCR with 60 Vbeta and 13 Jbeta primers. Measured with immunoSEQ multiplex PCR; TCRdb has only the in-frame clones, and not every one. The sample lists approximately 100,000 clones, roughly 71% occurring once. The genes are TRBV18 and TRBJ1-2; TRBD1 might be the D (5 bases). The receptor was derived from a man aged 35-49 years in good health and CMV-seropositive. The sequenced material came from PBMCs. As DNA, the CDR3 is TGTGCCAGCTCACCGGGGCGGGGAGGGATCGGCTACACCTTC. It encodes CASSPGRGGIGYTF.